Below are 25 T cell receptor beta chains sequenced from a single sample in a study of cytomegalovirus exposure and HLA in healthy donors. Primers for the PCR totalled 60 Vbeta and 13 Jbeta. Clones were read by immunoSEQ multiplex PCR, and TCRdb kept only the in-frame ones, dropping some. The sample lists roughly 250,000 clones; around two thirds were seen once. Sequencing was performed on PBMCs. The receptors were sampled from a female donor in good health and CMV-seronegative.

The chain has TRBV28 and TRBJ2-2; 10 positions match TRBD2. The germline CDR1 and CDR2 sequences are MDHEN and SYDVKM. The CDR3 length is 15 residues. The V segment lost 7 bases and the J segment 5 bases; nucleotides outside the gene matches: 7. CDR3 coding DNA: TGTGCCAGCACCCCCCCACTAGCGGGAACCGGGGAGCTGTTTTTT. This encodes CASTPPLAGTGELFF.

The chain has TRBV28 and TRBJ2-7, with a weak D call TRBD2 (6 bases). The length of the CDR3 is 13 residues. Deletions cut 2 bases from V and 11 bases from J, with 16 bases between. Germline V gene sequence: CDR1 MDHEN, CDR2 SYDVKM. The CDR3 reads CASSLDSGGAEYF. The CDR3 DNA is TGTGCCAGCAGTTTAGACTCCGGAGGGGCAGAGTACTTC.

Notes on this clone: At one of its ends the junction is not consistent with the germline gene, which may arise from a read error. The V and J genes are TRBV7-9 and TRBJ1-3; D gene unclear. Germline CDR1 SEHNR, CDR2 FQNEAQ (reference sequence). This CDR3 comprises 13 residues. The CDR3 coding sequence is TGTTCCAGCGGCCTATTGGGAGAAAACACCATATATTTT. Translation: CSSGLLGENTIYF.

The CDR3 loop is CASSLGGPYEQYF. CDR3 sequence (DNA): TGCGCCAGCAGCTTGGGGGGGCCCTACGAGCAGTACTTC. This rearrangement joins TRBV5-1 to TRBJ2-7, with D possibly being TRBD1 (6 bases). The V end lost 0 bases, the J end lost 2 bases, and 6 bases lay between the germline ends. Germline loops: CDR1 SGHRS, CDR2 YFSETQ. This CDR3 region has 13 residues.

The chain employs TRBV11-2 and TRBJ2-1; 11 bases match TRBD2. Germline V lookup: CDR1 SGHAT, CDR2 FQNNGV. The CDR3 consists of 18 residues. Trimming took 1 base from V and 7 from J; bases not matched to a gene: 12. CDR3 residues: CASSLGFLAGGPQNEQFF. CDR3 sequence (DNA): TGTGCCAGCAGCTTAGGATTTCTAGCGGGAGGCCCCCAGAATGAGCAGTTCTTC.

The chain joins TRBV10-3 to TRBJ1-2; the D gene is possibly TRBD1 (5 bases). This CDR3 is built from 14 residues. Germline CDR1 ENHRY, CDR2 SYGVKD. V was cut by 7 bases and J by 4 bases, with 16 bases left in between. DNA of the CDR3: TGTGCCATCAAGGGGCGGCCAGACCTCTATGGCTACACCTTC. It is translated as CAIKGRPDLYGYTF.

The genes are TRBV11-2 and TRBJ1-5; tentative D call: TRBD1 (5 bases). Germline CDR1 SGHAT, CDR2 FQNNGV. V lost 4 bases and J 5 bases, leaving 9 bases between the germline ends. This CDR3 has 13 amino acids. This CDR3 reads CASSSIGDQPQHF. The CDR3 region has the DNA TGTGCCAGCAGCTCAATAGGGGATCAGCCCCAGCATTTT. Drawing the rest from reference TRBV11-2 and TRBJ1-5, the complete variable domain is EAGVAQSPRYKIIEKRQSVAFWCNPISGHATLYWYQQILGQGPKLLIQFQNNGVVDDSQLPKDRFSAERLKGVDSTLKIQPAKLEDSAVYLCASSSIGDQPQHFGDGTRLSIL.

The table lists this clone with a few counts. The CDR3 here is CASSQSASGRPTYNEQFF. In nucleotides, the CDR3 is TGCGCCAGCAGTCAATCGGCTAGCGGGAGGCCAACTTACAATGAGCAGTTCTTC. The chain has TRBV23-1 and TRBJ2-1; 11 nucleotides match TRBD2. TRBV23-1 is known as an ORF, though its function is uncertain. This CDR3 has 18 amino acids. V was clipped by 0 bases and J by 4 bases; unmatched bases: 8.

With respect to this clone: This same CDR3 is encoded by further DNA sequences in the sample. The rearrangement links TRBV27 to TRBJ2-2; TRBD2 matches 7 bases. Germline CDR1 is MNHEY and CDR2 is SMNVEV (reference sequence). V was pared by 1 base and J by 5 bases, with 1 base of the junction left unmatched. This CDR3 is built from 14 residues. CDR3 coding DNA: TGTGCCAGCAGTTTATGGGGGGGAACCGGGGAGCTGTTTTTT. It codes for CASSLWGGTGELFF.

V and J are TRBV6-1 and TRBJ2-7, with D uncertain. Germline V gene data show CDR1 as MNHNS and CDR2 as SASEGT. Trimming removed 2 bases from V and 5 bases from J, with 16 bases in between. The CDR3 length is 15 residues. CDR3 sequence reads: CASSEQLTQANEQYF. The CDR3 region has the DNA TGTGCCAGCAGTGAACAGCTTACCCAGGCAAACGAGCAGTACTTC.

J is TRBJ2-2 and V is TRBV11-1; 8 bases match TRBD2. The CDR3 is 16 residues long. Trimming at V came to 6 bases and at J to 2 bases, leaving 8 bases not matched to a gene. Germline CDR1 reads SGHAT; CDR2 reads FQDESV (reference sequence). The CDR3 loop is CASRPLADHNTGELFF. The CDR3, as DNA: TGTGCCAGCAGACCACTAGCGGACCACAACACCGGGGAGCTGTTTTTT.

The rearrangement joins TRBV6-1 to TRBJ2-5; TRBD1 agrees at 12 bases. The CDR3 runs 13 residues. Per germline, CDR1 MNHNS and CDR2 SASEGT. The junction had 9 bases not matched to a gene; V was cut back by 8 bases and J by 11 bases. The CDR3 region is CASQGQGAWEQYF. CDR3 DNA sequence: TGTGCCAGCCAGGGACAGGGGGCCTGGGAGCAGTACTTC.

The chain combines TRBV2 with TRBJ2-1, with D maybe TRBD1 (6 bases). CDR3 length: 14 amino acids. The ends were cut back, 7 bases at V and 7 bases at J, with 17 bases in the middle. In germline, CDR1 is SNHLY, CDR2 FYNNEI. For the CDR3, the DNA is TGTGCCAGCAAGATGGGTACAGGGATGAATGAGCAGTTCTTC. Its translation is CASKMGTGMNEQFF.

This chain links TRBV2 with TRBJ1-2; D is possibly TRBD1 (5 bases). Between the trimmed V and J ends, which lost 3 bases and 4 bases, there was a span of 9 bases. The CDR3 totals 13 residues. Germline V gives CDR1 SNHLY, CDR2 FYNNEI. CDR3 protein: CASSEGGTYGYTF. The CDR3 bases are TGTGCCAGCAGTGAGGGGGGTACCTATGGCTACACCTTC. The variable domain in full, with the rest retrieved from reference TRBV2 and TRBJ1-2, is EPEVTQTPSHQVTQMGQEVILRCVPISNHLYFYWYRQILGQKVEFLVSFYNNEISEKSEIFDDQFSVERPDGSNFTLKIRSTKLEDSAMYFCASSEGGTYGYTFGSGTRLTVV.

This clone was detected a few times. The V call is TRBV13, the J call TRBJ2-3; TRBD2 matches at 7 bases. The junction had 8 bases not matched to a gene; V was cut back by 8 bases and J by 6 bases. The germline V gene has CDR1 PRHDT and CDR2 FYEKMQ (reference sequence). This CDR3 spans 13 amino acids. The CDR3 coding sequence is TGTGCCAGCCTCTTAACTAGCGACGATACGCAGTATTTT. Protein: CASLLTSDDTQYF.

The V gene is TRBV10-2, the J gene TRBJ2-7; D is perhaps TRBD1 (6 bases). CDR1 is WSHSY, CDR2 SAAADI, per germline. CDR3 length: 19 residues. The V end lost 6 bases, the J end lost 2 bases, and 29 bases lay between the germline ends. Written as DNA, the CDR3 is TGCGCCAGCAGCGGGAATATCCGGGACATGAGAGAGGGACCCTACGAGCAGTACTTC. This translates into CASSGNIRDMREGPYEQYF.

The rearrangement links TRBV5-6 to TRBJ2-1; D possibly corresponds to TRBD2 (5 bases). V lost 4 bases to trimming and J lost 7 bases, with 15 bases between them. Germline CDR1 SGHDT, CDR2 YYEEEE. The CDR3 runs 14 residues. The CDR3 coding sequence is TGTGCCAGCAGCGCCTCACTAGACATAAATGAGCAGTTCTTC. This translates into CASSASLDINEQFF. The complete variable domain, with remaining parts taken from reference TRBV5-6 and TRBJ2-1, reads DAGVTQSPTHLIKTRGQQVTLRCSPKSGHDTVSWYQQALGQGPQFIFQYYEEEERQRGNFPDRFSGHQFPNYSSELNVNALLLGDSALYLCASSASLDINEQFFGPGTRLTVL.

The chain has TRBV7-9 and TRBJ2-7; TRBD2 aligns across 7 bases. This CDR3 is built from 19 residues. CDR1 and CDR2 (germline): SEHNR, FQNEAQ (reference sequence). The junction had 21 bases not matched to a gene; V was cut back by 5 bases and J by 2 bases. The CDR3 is CASSARQVGGRSMAYEQYF. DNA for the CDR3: TGTGCCAGCAGCGCCCGCCAGGTAGGCGGGAGATCTATGGCCTACGAGCAGTACTTC.

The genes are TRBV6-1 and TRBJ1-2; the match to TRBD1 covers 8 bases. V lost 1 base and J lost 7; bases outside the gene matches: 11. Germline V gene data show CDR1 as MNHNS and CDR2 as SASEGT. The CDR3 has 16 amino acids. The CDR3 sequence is CASSEEVQGASGGYTF. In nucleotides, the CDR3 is TGTGCCAGCAGTGAAGAGGTGCAGGGGGCGTCGGGTGGCTACACCTTC.

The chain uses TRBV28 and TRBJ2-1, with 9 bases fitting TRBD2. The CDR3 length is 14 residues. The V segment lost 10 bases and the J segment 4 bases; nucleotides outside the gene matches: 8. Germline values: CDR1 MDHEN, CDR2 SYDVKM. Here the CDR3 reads CAIHAGGSYNEQFF. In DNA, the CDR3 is TGTGCCATTCATGCGGGAGGGTCTTACAATGAGCAGTTCTTC.

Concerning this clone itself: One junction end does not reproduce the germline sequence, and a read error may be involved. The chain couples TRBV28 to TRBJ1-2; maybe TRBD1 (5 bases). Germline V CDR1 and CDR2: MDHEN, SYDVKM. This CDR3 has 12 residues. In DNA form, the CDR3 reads TGTGCCAGCACTTTACTGCAGGGTGGCTACACCTTC. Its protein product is CASTLLQGGYTF.

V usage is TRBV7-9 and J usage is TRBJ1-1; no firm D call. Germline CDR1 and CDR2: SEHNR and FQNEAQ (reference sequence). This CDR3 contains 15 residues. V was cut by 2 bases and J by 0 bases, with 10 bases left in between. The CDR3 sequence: CASSLFRTMNTEAFF. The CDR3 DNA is TGTGCCAGCAGCTTATTCCGCACTATGAACACTGAAGCTTTCTTT.

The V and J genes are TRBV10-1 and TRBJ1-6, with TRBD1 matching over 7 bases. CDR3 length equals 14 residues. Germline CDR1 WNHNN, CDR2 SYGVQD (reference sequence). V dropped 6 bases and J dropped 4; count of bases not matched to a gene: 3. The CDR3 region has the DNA TGCGCCAGCAGAGACAGGGTGTATAATTCACCCCTCCACTTT. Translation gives CASRDRVYNSPLHF.

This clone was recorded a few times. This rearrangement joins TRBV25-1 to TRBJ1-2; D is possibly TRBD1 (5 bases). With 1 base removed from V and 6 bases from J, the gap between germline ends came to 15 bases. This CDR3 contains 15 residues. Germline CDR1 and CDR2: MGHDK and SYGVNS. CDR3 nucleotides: TGTGCCAGCAGTGAATCCGGACACGTCCTTGATGGCTACACCTTC. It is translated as CASSESGHVLDGYTF.

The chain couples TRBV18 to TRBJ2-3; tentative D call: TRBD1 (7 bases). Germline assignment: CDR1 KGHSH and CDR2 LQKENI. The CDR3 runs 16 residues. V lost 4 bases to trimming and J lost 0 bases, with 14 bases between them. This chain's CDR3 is CASSRIQGTSTDTQYF. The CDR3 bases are TGTGCCAGCTCACGTATACAGGGGACTAGCACAGATACGCAGTATTTT.